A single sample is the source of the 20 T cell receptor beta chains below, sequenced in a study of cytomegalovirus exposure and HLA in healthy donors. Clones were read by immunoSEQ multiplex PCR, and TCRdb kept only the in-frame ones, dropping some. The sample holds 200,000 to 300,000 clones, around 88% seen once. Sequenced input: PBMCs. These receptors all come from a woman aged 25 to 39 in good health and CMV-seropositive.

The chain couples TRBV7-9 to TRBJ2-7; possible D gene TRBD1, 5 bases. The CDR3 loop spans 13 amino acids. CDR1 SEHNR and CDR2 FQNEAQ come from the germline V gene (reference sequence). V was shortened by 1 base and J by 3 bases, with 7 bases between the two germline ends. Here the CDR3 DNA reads TGTGCCAGCAGCTTAGGGACATACTACGAGCAGTACTTC. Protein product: CASSLGTYYEQYF.

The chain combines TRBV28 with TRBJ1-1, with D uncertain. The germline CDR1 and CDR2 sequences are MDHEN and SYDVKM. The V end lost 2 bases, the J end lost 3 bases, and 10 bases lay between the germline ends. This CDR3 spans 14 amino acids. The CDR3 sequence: CASSLQQRHTEAFF. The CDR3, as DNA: TGTGCCAGCAGTTTACAACAGCGGCACACTGAAGCTTTCTTT.

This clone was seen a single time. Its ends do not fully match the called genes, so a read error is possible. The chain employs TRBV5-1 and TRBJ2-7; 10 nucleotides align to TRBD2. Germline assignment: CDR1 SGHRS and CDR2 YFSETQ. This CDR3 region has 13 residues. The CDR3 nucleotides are TGCGCCAGCACCTTAGATTTAGCGGGAGGCCTGAACTTC. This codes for CASTLDLAGGLNF.

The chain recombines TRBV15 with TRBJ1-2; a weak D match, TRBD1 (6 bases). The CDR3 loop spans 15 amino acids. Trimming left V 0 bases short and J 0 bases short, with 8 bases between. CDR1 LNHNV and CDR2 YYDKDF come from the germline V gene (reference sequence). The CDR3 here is CATSRDPGANYGYTF. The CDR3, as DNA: TGTGCCACCAGCAGAGACCCAGGGGCTAACTATGGCTACACCTTC.

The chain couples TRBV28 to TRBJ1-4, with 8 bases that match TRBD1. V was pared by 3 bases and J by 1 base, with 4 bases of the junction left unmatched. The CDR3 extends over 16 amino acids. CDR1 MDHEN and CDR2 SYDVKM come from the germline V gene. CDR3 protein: CASSFQTGGTNEKLFF. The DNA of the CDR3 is TGTGCCAGCAGTTTTCAAACAGGGGGAACTAATGAAAAACTGTTTTTT. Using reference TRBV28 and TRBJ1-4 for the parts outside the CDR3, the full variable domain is DVKVTQSSRYLVKRTGEKVFLECVQDMDHENMFWYRQDPGLGLRLIYFSYDVKMKEKGDIPEGYSVSREKKERFSLILESASTNQTSMYLCASSFQTGGTNEKLFFGSGTQLSVL.

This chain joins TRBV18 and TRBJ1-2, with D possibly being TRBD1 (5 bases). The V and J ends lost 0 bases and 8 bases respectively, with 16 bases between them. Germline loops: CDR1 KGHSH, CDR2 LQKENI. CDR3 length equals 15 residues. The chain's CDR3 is CASSPPTQGKDGYTF. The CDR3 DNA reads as TGTGCCAGCTCACCACCGACCCAGGGAAAGGACGGCTACACCTTC.

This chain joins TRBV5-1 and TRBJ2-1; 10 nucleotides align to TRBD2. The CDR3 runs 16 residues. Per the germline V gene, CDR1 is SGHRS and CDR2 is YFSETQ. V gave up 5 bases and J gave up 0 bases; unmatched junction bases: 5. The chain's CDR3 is CASRGIAGGSYNEQFF. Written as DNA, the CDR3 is TGCGCCAGCAGAGGAATAGCGGGAGGCTCCTACAATGAGCAGTTCTTC. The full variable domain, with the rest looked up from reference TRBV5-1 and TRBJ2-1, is KAGVTQTPRYLIKTRGQQVTLSCSPISGHRSVSWYQQTPGQGLQFLFEYFSETQRNKGNFPGRFSGRQFSNSRSEMNVSTLELGDSALYLCASRGIAGGSYNEQFFGPGTRLTVL.

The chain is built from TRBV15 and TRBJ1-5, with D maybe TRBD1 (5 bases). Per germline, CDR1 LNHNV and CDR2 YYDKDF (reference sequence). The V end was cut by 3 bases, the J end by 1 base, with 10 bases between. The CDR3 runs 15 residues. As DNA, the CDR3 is TGTGCCACCAGCAGGTCAGGGTTGAGCAATCAGCCCCAGCATTTT. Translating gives CATSRSGLSNQPQHF.

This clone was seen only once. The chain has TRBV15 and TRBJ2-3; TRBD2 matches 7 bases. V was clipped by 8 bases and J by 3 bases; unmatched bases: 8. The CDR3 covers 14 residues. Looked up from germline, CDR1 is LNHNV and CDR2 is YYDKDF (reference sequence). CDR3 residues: CATQLVRGTDTQYF. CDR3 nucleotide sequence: TGTGCCACCCAGTTGGTGCGGGGGACAGATACGCAGTATTTT. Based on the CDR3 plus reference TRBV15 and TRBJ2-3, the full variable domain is DAMVIQNPRYQVTQFGKPVTLSCSQTLNHNVMYWYQQKSSQAPKLLFHYYDKDFNNEADTPDNFQSRRPNTSFCFLDIRSPGLGDTAMYLCATQLVRGTDTQYFGPGTRLTVL.

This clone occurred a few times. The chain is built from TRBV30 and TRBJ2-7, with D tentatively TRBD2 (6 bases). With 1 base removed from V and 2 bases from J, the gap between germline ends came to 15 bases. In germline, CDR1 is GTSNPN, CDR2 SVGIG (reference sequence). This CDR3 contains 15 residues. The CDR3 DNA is TGTGCCTGGAGTGGCGGGGCGGATCGACCCTACGAGCAGTACTTC. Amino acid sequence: CAWSGGADRPYEQYF. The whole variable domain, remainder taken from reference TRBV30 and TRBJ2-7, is SQTIHQWPATLVQPVGSPLSLECTVEGTSNPNLYWYRQAAGRGLQLLFYSVGIGQISSEVPQNLSASRPQDRQFILSSKKLLLSDSGFYLCAWSGGADRPYEQYFGPGTRLTVT.

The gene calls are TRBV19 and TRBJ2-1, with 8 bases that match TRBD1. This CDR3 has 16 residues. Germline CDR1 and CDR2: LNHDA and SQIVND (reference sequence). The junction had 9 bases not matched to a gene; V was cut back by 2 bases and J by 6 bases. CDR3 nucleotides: TGTGCCAGTAGTATAATCGGACAGGGAATCTTCAATGAGCAGTTCTTC. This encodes CASSIIGQGIFNEQFF.

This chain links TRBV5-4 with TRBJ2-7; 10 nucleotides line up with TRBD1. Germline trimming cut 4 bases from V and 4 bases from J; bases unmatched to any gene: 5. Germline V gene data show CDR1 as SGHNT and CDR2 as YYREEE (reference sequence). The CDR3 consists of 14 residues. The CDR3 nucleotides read TGTGCCAGCAGCGGACAGGGGGGTCTTTACGAGCAGTACTTC. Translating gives CASSGQGGLYEQYF.

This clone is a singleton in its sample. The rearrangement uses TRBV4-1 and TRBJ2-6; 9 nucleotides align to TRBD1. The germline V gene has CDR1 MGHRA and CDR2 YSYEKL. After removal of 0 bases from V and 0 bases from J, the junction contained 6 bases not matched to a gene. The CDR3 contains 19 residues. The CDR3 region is CASSQERDRARSGANVLTF. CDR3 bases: TGCGCCAGCAGCCAAGAGAGGGACAGGGCCCGCTCTGGGGCCAACGTCCTGACTTTC.

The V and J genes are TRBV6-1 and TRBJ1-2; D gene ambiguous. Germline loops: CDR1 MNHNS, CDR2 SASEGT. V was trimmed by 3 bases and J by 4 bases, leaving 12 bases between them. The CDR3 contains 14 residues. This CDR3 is CASSEVTAGYGYTF. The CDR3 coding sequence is TGTGCCAGCAGTGAGGTAACTGCTGGCTATGGCTACACCTTC.

CDR3 residues: CASSRGLAGVETQYF. CDR3 coding DNA: TGTGCCAGCAGCAGGGGACTAGCGGGAGTTGAGACCCAGTACTTC. The chain employs TRBV7-6 and TRBJ2-5; 14 nucleotides line up with TRBD2. The germline V gene encodes CDR1 SGHVS and CDR2 FNYEAQ. The CDR3 is made up of 15 amino acids. The ends lost 5 bases at V and 5 bases at J; junction bases unmatched: 4.

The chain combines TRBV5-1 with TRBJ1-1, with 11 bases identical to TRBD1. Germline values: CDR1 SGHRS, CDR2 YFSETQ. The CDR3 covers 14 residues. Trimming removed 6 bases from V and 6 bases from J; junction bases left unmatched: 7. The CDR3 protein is CASTGTGGVAEAFF. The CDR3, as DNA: TGCGCCAGCACCGGGACAGGGGGGGTGGCTGAAGCTTTCTTT.

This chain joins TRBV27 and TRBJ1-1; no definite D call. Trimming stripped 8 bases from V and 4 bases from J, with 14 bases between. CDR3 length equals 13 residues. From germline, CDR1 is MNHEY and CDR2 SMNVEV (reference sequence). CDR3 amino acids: CASCPGEGTEAFF. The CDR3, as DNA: TGTGCCAGCTGTCCCGGAGAGGGCACTGAAGCTTTCTTT.

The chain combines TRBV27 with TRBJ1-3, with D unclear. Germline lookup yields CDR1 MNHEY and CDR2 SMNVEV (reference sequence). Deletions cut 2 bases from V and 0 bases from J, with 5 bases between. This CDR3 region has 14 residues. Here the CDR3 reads CASSLTVSGNTIYF. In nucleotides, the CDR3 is TGTGCCAGCAGTTTAACAGTCTCTGGAAACACCATATATTTT.

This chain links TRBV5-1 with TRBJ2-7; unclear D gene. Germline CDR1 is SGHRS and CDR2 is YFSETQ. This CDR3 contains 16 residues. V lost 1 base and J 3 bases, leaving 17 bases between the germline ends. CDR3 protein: CASSLNSPPTLYEQYF. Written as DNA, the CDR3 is TGCGCCAGCAGCTTGAACAGCCCCCCAACTCTCTACGAGCAGTACTTC.

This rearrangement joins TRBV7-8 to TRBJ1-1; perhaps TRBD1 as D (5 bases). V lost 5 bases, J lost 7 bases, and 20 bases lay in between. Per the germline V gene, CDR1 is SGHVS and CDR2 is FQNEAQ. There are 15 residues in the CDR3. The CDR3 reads CASSLSPIRALEAFF. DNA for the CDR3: TGTGCCAGCAGCCTATCACCCATCAGGGCCCTTGAAGCTTTCTTT. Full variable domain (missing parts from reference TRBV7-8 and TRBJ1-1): GAGVSQSPRYKVAKRGQDVALRCDPISGHVSLFWYQQALGQGPEFLTYFQNEAQLDKSGLPSDRFFAERPEGSVSTLKIQRTQQEDSAVYLCASSLSPIRALEAFFGQGTRLTVV.